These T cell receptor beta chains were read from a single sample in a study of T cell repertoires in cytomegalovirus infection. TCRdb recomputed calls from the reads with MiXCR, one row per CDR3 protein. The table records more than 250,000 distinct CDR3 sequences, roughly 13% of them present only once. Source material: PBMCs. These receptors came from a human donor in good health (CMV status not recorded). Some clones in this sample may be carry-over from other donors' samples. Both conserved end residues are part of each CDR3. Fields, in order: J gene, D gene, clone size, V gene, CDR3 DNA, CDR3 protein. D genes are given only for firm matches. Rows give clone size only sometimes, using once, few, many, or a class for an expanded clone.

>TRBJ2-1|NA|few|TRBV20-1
TGCAGTGCTAGTTTTTCAACTCTGGCTAGACAGTTCTTC
CSASFSTLARQFF
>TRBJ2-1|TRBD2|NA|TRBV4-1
TGCGCCAGCAGCCAATCGTCTAGCGGGACCTTTGAGCAGTTCTTC
CASSQSSSGTFEQFF
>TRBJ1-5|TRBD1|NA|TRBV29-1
TGCAGCGTTGCCCCCCGGCGGGACAGGGGGTCGAGCAATCAGCCCCAGCATTTT
CSVAPRRDRGSSNQPQHF
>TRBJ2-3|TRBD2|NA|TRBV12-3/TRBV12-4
TGTGCCAGCAGGCGCCCCCCGGGACTAGGAACAGATACGCAGTATTTT
CASRRPPGLGTDTQYF
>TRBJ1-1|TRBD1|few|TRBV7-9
TGTGCCAGCAGACCGACAGGGGTGCCTGGGGCTTTCTTT
CASRPTGVPGAFF
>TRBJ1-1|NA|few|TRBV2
TGTGCCAGCAGTGATTGGAAGGGTGAAGCTTTCTTT
CASSDWKGEAFF
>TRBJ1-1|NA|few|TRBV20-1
TGCAGTGCCGCATGGAGGGGGGGTGGGAACACTGAAGCTTTCTTT
CSAAWRGGGNTEAFF
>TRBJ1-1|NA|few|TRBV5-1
TGCGCCAGCAGCTTGGTTGGAGGGGGAAGGGCTGAAGCTTTCTTT
CASSLVGGGRAEAFF
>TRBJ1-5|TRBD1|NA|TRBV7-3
TGTGCCAGCAGCTTAAAAGGGCCGGGACAGGGAAGATTTAGCAATCAGCCCCAGCATTTT
CASSLKGPGQGRFSNQPQHF
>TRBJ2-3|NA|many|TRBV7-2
TGTGCCAGCAGCTTAGCTTGGCAGGGGATCGGGGCGACAGATACGCAGTATTTT
CASSLAWQGIGATDTQYF
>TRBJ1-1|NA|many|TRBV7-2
TGTGCCAGCAGCCCCGTTTGGGACACTGAAGCTTTCTTT
CASSPVWDTEAFF
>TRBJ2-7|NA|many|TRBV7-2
TGTGCCAGCAGCGTCGGGACAAGCTCCTACGAGCAGTACTTC
CASSVGTSSYEQYF
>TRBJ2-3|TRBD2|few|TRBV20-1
TGCAGTGCTAGAGATTGGGCTAGCGGGAGTTCAGATACGCAGTATTTT
CSARDWASGSSDTQYF
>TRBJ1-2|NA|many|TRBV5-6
TGTGCCAGCAGCTTGCCCGGGGGCGGCTATGGCTACACCTTC
CASSLPGGGYGYTF
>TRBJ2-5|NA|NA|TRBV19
TGTGCCAGTAGTGCCCCCTCTGAGGAGACCCAGTACTTC
CASSAPSEETQYF
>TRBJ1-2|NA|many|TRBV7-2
TGTGCCAGCAGCTTAGGGCAGGCTAACTATGGCTACACCTTC
CASSLGQANYGYTF
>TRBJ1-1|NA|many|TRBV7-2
TGTGCCAGCAGCTTGTTATCGAACACTGAAGCTTTCTTT
CASSLLSNTEAFF
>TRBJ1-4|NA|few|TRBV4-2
TGTGCCAGCAGCCAAGGATTGGCCGAATCAACTAATGAAAAACTGTTTTTT
CASSQGLAESTNEKLFF
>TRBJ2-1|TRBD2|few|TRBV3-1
TGTGCCAGCAGCCCCTACGCGGGAGGTAATGAGCAGTTCTTC
CASSPYAGGNEQFF
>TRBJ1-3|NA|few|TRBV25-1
TGTGCCAGCAGTGAATCCCAACAGGCACACTCTGGAAACACCATATATTTT
CASSESQQAHSGNTIYF
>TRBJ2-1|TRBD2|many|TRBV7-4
TGTGCCAGCAGCTTAAAGGAACTAGCGAAAATCGCCTACAATGAGCAGTTCTTC
CASSLKELAKIAYNEQFF
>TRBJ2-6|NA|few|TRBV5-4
TGTGCCAGCAGCCTGTCACCTGCTGGGGCCAACGTCCTGACTTTC
CASSLSPAGANVLTF
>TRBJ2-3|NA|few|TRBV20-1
TGCAGTGCTAGAGTTCCTGGTGGGACCTCTGAGCAGTATTTT
CSARVPGGTSEQYF
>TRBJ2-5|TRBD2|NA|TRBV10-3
TGTGCCATCAGTGGACTAGCGGGAACCCAAGAGACCCAGTACTTC
CAISGLAGTQETQYF
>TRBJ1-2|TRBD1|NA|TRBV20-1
TGCAGTGCTACCCCCGGGACAGGATCCCATGGCTACACCTTC
CSATPGTGSHGYTF
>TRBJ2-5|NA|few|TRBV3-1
TGTGCCAGCAGCCAAGAGGGGGCTCAAGAGACCCAGTACTTC
CASSQEGAQETQYF
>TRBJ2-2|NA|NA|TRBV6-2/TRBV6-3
TGTGCCAGACAGGTTGCGAACACCGGGGAGCTGTTTTTT
CARQVANTGELFF
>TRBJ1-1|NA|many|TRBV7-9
TGTGCCAGCAGCCCAAGGGGACAAGTGAACACTGAAGCTTTCTTT
CASSPRGQVNTEAFF